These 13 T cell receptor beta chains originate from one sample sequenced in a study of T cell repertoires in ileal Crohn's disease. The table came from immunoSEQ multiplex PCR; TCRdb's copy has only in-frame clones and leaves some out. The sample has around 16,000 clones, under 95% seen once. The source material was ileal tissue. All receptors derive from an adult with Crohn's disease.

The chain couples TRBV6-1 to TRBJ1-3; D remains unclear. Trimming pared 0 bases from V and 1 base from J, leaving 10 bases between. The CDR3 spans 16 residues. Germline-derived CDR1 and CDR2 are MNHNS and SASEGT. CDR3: CASSEARAKSGNTIYF. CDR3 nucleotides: TGTGCCAGCAGTGAAGCGCGGGCCAAGTCTGGAAACACCATATATTTT.

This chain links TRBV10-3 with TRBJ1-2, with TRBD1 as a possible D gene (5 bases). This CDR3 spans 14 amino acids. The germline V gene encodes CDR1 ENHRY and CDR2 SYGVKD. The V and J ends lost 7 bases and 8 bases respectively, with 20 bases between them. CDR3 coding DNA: TGTGCCATCACCTCGGGGGGGACGGCCCCGGGCTACACCTTC. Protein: CAITSGGTAPGYTF.

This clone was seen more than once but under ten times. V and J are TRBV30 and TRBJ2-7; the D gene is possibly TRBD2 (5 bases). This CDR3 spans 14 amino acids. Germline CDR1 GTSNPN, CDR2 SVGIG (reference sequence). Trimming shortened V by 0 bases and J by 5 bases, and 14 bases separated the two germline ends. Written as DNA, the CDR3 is TGTGCCTGGAGTGTACGAGAGGGCCCCCACGAGCAGTACTTC. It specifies CAWSVREGPHEQYF.

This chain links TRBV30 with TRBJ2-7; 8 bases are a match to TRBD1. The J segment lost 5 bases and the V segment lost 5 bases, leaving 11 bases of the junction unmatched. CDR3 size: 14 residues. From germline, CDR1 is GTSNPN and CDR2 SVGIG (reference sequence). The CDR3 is CAWGSGAGGNEQYF. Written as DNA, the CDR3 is TGTGCCTGGGGTTCAGGGGCAGGGGGCAACGAGCAGTACTTC.

The DNA of the CDR3 is TGCACCAGCAGCCAAGACGGGGGGGCCAAAAACATTCAGTACTTC. Amino acid sequence: CTSSQDGGAKNIQYF. The V call is TRBV1, the J call TRBJ2-4; the table's D call, TRBD2, was not checked against the DNA. TRBV1 is a pseudogene locus. This CDR3 has 15 amino acids.

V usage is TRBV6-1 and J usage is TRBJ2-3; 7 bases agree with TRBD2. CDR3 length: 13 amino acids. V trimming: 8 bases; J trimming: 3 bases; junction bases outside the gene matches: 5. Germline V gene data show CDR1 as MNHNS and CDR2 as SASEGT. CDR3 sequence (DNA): TGTGCCAGCCGTACTAGCGAGACAGATACGCAGTATTTT. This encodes CASRTSETDTQYF.

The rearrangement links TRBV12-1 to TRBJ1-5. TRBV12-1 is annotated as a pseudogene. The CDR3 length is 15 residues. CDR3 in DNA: TGTGCCAGCAGCGGGAGGGACAATAGAAATCAGCCCCAGCATTTT. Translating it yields CASSGRDNRNQPQHF.

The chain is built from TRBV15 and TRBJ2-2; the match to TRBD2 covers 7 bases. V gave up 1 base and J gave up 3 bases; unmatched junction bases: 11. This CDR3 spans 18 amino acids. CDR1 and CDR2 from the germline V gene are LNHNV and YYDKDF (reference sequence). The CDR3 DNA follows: TGTGCCACCAGCAGAGGTTCGATCGGGAGGTTCTACACCGGGGAGCTGTTTTTT. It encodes CATSRGSIGRFYTGELFF.

This CDR3 reads CATSLAGSSYNEQFF. Here the CDR3 DNA reads TGTGCCACGAGCTTAGCGGGGAGCTCCTACAATGAGCAGTTCTTC. V and J are TRBV13 and TRBJ2-1; 8 bases fit TRBD2. CDR1 and CDR2 (germline): PRHDT, FYEKMQ (reference sequence). Unmatched junction bases numbered 8, after V lost 10 bases and J lost 0 bases. The CDR3 loop spans 15 amino acids.

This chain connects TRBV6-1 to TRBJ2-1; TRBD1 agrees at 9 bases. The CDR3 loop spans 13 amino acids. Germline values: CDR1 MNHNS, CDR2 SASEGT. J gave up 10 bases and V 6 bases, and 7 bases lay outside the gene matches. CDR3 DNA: TGTGCCAGCAGGTGGGACAGGGAATTAGAGCAGTTCTTC. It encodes CASRWDRELEQFF.

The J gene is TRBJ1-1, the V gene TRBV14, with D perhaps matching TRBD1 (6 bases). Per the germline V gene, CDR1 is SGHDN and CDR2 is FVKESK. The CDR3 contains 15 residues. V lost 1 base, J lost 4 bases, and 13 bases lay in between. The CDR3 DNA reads TGTGCCAGCAGCCAAGGTCCACAGACAGGCACTGAAGCTTTCTTT. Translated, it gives CASSQGPQTGTEAFF.

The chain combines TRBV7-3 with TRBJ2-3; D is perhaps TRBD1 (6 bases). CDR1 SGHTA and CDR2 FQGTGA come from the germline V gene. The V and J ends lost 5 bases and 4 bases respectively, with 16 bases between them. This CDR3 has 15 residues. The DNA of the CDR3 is TGTGCCAGCAGCATAGGGGCAGGGGCCGCAGATACGCAGTATTTT. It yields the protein CASSIGAGAADTQYF. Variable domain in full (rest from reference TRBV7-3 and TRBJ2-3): GAGVSQTPSNKVTEKGKYVELRCDPISGHTALYWYRQSLGQGPEFLIYFQGTGAADDSGLPNDRFFAVRPEGSVSTLKIQRTERGDSAVYLCASSIGAGAADTQYFGPGTRLTVL.

The CDR3 DNA reads TGTGCCAGCAGTGTCGGTCCCGCGGGGCTACGCAACTACGAGCAGTACTTC. Its translation: CASSVGPAGLRNYEQYF. The chain is built from TRBV2 and TRBJ2-7; perhaps TRBD2 as D (6 bases). CDR3 length: 17 amino acids. Germline V CDR1 and CDR2: SNHLY, FYNNEI. V gave up 4 bases and J gave up 3 bases, with 22 bases separating them.